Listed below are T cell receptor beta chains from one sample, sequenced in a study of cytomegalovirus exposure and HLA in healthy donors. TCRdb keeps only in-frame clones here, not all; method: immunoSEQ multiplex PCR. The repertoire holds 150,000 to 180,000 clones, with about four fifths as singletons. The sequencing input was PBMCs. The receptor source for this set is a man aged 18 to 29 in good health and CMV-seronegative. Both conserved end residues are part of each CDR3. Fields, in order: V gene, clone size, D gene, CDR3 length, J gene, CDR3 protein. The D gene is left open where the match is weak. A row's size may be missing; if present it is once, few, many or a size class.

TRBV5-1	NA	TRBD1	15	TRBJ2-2	CASSDQGAVTGELFF
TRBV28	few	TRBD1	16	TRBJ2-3	CASSPTDRVSTDTQYF
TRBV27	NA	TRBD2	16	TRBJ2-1	CASSLGSGGPLNEQFF
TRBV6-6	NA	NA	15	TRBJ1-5	CTSSRRGKGSQPQHF
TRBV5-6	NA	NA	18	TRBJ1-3	CASSLPGVGRGPGNTIYF
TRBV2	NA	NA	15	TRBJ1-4	CASWEGGGGNEKLFF
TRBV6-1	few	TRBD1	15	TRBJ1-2	CASSAPDRGFYGYTF
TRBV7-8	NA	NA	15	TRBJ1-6	CASSILGGANSPLHF
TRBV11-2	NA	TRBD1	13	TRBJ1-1	CASGQGLVTEAFF
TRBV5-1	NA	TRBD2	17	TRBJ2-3	CASSWMGLDLRTDTQYF
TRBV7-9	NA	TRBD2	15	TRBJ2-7	CASSRAERGVHEQYF
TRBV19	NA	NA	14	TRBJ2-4	CAGSRAGAKNSQYF
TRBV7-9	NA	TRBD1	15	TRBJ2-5	CASSLDRLGQETQYF
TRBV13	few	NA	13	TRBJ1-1	CASSLRAGQKAFF
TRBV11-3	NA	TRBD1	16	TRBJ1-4	CASSAGTGGGNEKLFF
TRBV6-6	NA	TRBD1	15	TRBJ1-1	CASSYGSRTGDEAFF
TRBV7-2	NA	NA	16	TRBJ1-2	CASSLAHSAGGNGYTF